This T cell receptor (beta chain) was recorded in a study of follicular helper T cells after annual influenza vaccination. As for the study in general: Some donors were sampled over the 2013-2014, 2014-2015 and 2015-2016 vaccinations. The study, taken as a whole, reports: Most later recoveries of Day 7 ICOS+CD38+ clones were ICOS-CD38- cTfh. Recurrent ICOS+CD38+ cTfh clonotypes included tetramer and AIM influenza-specific ones.

On this clone itself: What it binds is unknown.

The CDR3 is made up of 16 amino acids. V was clipped by 6 bases and J by 1 base; unmatched bases: 7. CDR1 WSHSY and CDR2 SAAADI come from the germline V gene. Time point described: 2014-2015 season, 7 days after vaccination. Subjects lived in the community and lacked influenza vaccine within the prior 6 months. Clones were sequenced by immunoSEQ multiplex PCR, and TCRdb holds only the in-frame ones, with some missing. Altogether 2,500 to 4,000 clones are present, about 86% being singletons, with the ten largest covering approximately 1%. This clonotype originated in an adult who received the influenza vaccine. This rearrangement joins TRBV10-2 to TRBJ2-1; 9 bases are a match to TRBD1. The material sequenced was CXCR5+ CD38- circulating T follicular helper cells from blood, taken 7 days after influenza vaccination. The subset is: circulating Tfh, non-naive CD4+CXCR5+PD-1+ (ICOS+CD38+ or ICOS-CD38-). The CDR3 nucleotides are TGCGCCAGCAGACAAGACAGGGGGGTATCCTACAATGAGCAGTTCTTC. Its translation: CASRQDRGVSYNEQFF.